The rows below give T cell receptor beta chains drawn from one sample of a study of regulatory T cells in long-lasting Graves disease. One entry per CDR3 protein results from TCRdb running MiXCR on the multiplex PCR reads. The data contain 530,000 or so distinct CDR3 sequences, approximately 13% of them singletons. This sample also appeared in a second study, on T cells in Graves' hyperthyroidism and ophthalmopathy.

The sample consisted of peripheral blood mononuclear cells (PBMCs), taken at new diagnosis, from a patient treated with antithyroid drugs. The receptor source for this set is a man younger than 40 with Graves disease. Both conserved end residues are part of each CDR3.

V gene	J gene	CDR3 protein
TRBV20-1	TRBJ1-1	CSARDYRGFGTEAFF
TRBV5-8	TRBJ2-6	CASSSGQVSIGANVLTF
TRBV9	TRBJ2-1	CASSPRQTYNEQFF
TRBV29-1	TRBJ1-2	CSVVGTTNYGYTF
TRBV27	TRBJ2-5	CASSSLRREETQYF
TRBV27	TRBJ2-7	CASSRPGLAGGGEQYF
TRBV10-3	TRBJ1-1	CAISESLDRAEAFF
TRBV4-1	TRBJ1-5	CASSPGPTEHNQPQHF
TRBV29-1	TRBJ2-7	CSVEDGQSTGGEQYF
TRBV7-9	TRBJ2-1	CASSLSWLAGYNEQFF
TRBV27	TRBJ1-6	CASSSYRQNSPLHF
TRBV19	TRBJ1-6	CASSIEGRRFSYNSPLHF
TRBV5-1	TRBJ1-2	CASSLPGTDGYTF
TRBV5-1	TRBJ1-1	CASSLIQEAFF
TRBV9	TRBJ1-1	CASSESGTGNTEAFF
TRBV5-1	TRBJ2-7	CASSLTLAYEQYF
TRBV12-5	TRBJ2-7	CASAPDWLVDEQYF
TRBV28	TRBJ2-7	CTSRPGTTDYEQYF
TRBV20-1	TRBJ1-3	CSASRRGQGGNTIYF
TRBV5-1	TRBJ2-3	CASSLQGVTDTQYF
TRBV29-1	TRBJ2-7	CSVVYSYEQYF
TRBV29-1	TRBJ2-2	CSVRTGPNTGELFF
TRBV12-3/TRBV12-4	TRBJ2-1	CASSSRVRANEQFF
TRBV6-1	TRBJ2-3	CASSEEPRDTQYF
TRBV24-1	TRBJ2-3	CATSGSGQGNTDTQYF
TRBV18	TRBJ2-1	CASSPQLTPYNEQFF
TRBV19	TRBJ2-5	CASSLGQGEETQYF
TRBV20-1	TRBJ2-1	CSAQNSLGYNEQFF
TRBV25-1	TRBJ1-2	CASSEFGGSNYGYTF
TRBV6-5	TRBJ2-7	CASSYGLAGASSYEQYF
TRBV6-5	TRBJ2-1	CASSYSKVAGGPYNEQFF
TRBV6-2/TRBV6-3	TRBJ2-1	CASRDRGDNEQFF
TRBV6-5	TRBJ2-7	CASSYSQGDEQYF
TRBV3-1	TRBJ2-1	CASSPGGKSSYNEQFF
TRBV12-3/TRBV12-4	TRBJ1-2	CASSLAQRAGGYTF
TRBV2	TRBJ2-2	CASSPRRNGELFF
TRBV2	TRBJ2-7	CASKLVGSGQGQEQYF
TRBV19	TRBJ2-5	CASSSLGADQETQYF
TRBV25-1	TRBJ2-7	CASSATSGIYEQYF
TRBV6-2/TRBV6-3	TRBJ2-2	CASRPGQADGELFF
TRBV13	TRBJ2-1	CASSETSGRLGYNEQFF